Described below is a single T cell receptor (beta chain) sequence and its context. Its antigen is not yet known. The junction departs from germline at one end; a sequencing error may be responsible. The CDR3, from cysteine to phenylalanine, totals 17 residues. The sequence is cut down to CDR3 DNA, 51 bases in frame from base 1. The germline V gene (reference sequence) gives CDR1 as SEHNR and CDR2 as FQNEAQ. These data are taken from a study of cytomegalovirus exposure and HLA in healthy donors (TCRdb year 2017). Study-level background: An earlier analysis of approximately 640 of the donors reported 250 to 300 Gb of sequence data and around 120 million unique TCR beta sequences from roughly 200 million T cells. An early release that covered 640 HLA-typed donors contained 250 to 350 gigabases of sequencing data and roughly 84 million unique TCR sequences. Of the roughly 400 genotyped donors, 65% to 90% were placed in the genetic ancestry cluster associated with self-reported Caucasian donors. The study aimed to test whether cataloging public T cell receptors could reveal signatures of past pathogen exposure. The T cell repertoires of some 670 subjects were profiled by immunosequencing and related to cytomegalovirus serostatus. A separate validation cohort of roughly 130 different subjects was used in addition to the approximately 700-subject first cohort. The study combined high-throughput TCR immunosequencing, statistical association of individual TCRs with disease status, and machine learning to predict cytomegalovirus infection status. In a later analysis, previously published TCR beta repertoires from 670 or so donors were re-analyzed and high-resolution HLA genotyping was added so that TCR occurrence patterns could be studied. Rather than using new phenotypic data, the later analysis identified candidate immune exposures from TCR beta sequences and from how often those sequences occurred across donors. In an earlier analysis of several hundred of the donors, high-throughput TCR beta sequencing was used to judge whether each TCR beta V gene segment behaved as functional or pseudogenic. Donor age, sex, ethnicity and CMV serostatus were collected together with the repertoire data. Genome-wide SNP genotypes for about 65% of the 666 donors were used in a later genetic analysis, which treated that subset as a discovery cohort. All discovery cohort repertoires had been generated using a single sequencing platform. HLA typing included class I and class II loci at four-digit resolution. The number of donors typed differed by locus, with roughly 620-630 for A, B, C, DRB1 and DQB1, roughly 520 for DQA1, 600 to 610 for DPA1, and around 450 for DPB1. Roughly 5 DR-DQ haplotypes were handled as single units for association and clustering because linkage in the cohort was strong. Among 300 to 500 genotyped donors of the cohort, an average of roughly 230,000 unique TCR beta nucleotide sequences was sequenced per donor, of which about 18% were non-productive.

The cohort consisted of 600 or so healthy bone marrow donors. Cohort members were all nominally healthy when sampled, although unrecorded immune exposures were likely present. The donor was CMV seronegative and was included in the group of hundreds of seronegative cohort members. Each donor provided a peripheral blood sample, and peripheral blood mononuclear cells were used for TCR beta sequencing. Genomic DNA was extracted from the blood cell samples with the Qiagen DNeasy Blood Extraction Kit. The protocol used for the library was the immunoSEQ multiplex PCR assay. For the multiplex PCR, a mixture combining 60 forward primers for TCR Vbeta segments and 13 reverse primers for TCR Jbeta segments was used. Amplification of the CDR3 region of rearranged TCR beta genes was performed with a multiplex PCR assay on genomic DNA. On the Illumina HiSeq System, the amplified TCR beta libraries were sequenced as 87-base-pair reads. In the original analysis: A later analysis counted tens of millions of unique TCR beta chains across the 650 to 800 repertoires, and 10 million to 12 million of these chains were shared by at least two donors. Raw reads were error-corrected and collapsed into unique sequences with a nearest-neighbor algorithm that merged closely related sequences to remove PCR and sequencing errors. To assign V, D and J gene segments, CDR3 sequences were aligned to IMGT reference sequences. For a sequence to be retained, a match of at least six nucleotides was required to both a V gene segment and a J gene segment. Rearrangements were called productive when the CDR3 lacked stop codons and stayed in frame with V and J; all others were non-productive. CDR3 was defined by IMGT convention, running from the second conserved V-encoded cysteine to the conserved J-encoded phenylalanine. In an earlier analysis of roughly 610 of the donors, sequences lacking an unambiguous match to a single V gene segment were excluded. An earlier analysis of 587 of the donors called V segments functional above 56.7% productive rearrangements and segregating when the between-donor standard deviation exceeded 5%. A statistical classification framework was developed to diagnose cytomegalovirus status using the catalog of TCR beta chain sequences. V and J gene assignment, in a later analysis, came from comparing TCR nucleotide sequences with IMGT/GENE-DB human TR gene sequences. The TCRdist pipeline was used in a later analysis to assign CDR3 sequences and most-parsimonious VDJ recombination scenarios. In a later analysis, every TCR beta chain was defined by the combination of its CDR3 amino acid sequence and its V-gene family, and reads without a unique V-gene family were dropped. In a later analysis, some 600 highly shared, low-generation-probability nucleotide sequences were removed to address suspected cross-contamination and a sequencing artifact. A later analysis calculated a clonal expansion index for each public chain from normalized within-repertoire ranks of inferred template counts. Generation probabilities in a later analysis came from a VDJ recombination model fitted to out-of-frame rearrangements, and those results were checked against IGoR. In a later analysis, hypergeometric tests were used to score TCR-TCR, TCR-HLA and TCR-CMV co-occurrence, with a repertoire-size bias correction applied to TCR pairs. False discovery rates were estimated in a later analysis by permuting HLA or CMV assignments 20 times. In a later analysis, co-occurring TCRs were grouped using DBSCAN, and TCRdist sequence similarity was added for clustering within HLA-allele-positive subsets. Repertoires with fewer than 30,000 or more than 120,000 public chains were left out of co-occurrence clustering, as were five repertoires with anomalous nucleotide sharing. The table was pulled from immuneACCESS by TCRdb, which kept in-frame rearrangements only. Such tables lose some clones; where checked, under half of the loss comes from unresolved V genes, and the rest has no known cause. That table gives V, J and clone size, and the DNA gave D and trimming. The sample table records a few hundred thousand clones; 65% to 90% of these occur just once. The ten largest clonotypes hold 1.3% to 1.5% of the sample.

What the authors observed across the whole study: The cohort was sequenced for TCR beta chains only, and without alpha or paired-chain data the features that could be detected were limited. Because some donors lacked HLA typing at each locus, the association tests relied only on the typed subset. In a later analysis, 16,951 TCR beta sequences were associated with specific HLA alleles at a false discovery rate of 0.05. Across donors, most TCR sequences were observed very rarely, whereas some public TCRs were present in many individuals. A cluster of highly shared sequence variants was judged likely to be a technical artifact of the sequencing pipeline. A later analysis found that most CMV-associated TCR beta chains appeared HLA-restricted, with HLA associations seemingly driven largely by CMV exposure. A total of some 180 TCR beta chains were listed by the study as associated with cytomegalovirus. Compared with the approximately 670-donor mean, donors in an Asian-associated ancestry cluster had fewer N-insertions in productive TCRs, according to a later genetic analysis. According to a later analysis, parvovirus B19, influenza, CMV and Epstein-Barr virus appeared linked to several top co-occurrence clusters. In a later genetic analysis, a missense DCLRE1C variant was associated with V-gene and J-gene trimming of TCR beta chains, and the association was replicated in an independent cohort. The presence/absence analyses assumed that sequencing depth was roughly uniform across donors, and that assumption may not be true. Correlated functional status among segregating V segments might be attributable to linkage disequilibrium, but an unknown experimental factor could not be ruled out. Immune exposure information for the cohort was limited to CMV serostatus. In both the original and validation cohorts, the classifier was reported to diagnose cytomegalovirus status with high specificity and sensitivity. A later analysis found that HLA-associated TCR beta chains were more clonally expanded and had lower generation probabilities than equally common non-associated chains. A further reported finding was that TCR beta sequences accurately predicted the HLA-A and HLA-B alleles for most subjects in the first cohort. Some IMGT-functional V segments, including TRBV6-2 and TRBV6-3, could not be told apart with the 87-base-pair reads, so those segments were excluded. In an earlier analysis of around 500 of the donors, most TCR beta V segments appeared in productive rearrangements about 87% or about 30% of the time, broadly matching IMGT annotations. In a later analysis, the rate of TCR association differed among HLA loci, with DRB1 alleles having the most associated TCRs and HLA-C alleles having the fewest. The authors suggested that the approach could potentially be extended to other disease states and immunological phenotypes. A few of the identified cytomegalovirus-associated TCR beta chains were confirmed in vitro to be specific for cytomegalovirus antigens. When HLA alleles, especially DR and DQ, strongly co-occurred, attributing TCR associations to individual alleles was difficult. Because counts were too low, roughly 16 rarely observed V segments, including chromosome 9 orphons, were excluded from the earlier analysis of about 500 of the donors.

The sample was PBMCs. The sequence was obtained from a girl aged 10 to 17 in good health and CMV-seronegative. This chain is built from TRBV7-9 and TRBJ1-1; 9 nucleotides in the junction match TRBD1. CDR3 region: CSSSFGPRDRGSTEAFF. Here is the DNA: TGTTCCAGCAGCTTTGGACCTCGTGACAGGGGGAGTACTGAAGCTTTCTTT.